This T cell receptor beta chain derives from a study of blood T cell repertoires in COVID-19. Study in general: COVID-19 samples collected from the United States, Italy and Spain covered acute and convalescent phases. The analysed material was cDNA or gDNA that came from T cells, B-cell-depleted T cells, or PBMCs.

The CDR3 spans 13 residues. V lost 10 bases and J lost 1; bases outside the gene matches: 6. Study processing details: It was from reference gene primer amplification that nucleated cell counts were estimated. Only in-frame clones appear in the TCRdb table, and some are missing; sequencing was by immunoSEQ multiplex PCR. Clone size and V and J calls were adopted from that table, with D and trimming inferred from the DNA. The sample has some 120,000 clones, about 86% seen once. This receptor was obtained from a woman in her forties or fifties with active or convalescent COVID-19. This sequence joins TRBV12-3 or TRBV12-4 and TRBJ1-1; 7 bases match TRBD1. Sequencing used peripheral blood. CDR3 region: CATRQGGNTEAFF. The CDR3 DNA follows: TGTGCCACCCGACAGGGAGGGAACACTGAAGCTTTCTTT.